These 6 T cell receptor beta chains were all obtained from the same sample, sequenced in a study of Ad26.COV2.S vaccination and SARS-CoV-2 variants. Profiled with immunoSEQ multiplex PCR; TCRdb holds only in-frame clones, not every one. This sample yields 290,000 or so clones, of which around 87% are seen a single time; approximately 3.4% belongs to the top ten. The sample's treatment: around 19 received Ad26.COV2.S at low or high dose, single or two shots; a few received placebo; per-sample allocation not given. Specimens were obtained on day 63 following the first vaccine or placebo injection. Here the sequenced sample was peripheral blood, taken in a trial of Ad26.COV2.S vaccine versus placebo. The origin of the receptors is a person between 18 and 65 years old who received the Ad26.COV2.S COVID-19 vaccine or a placebo.

The chain has TRBV7-9 and TRBJ1-4; D is possibly TRBD1 (6 bases). CDR1 is SEHNR, CDR2 FQNEAQ, per germline (reference sequence). The CDR3 runs 16 residues. Between the trimmed V and J ends, which lost 2 bases and 7 bases, there was a span of 17 bases. CDR3 sequence reads: CASSLSQGRPTEKLFF. In nucleotides, the CDR3 is TGTGCCAGCAGCTTATCCCAGGGGAGACCCACTGAAAAACTGTTTTTT.

This chain uses TRBV7-8 with TRBJ1-3; D is unresolved. The CDR3 totals 15 residues. The germline CDR1 and CDR2 sequences are SGHVS and FQNEAQ. V was pared by 2 bases and J by 0 bases, with 8 bases between. CDR3 in amino acids: CASSLTVFSGNTIYF. The CDR3 bases are TGTGCCAGCAGCTTAACGGTCTTCTCTGGAAACACCATATATTTT. Filled out from reference TRBV7-8 and TRBJ1-3, the complete variable domain reads GAGVSQSPRYKVAKRGQDVALRCDPISGHVSLFWYQQALGQGPEFLTYFQNEAQLDKSGLPSDRFFAERPEGSVSTLKIQRTQQEDSAVYLCASSLTVFSGNTIYFGEGSWLTVV.

The chain uses TRBV6-5 and TRBJ1-4; no definite D call. CDR3 length equals 15 residues. The ends were cut back, 6 bases at V and 0 bases at J, with 11 bases in the middle. The V gene's germline CDR1 is MNHEY and CDR2 SVGAGI. The CDR3 is CASSYRTATNEKLFF. For the CDR3, the DNA is TGTGCCAGCAGCTACCGGACCGCAACTAATGAAAAACTGTTTTTT.

V and J are TRBV2 and TRBJ1-2; 10 nucleotides line up with TRBD1. J gave up 6 bases and V 6 bases, and 10 bases lay outside the gene matches. Germline-derived CDR1 and CDR2 are SNHLY and FYNNEI. This CDR3 is 15 amino acids long. The DNA for the CDR3 is TGTGCCAGCAGGCACCCGGGACAGGGGATGCATGGCTACACCTTC. Its translation: CASRHPGQGMHGYTF.

This chain joins TRBV4-1 and TRBJ1-4; the D gene is possibly TRBD1 (5 bases). Trimming stripped 6 bases from V and 2 bases from J, with 16 bases between. Germline CDR1 MGHRA, CDR2 YSYEKL. This CDR3 comprises 16 residues. The CDR3 sequence is CASSQRSGWTNEKLFF. The CDR3 DNA follows: TGCGCCAGCAGTCAAAGGTCAGGGTGGACTAATGAAAAACTGTTTTTT.

The gene calls are TRBV12-5 and TRBJ2-1, with 11 bases matching TRBD2. After removal of 1 base from V and 5 bases from J, the junction contained 10 bases not matched to a gene. Germline-derived CDR1 and CDR2 are LGHNT and FRNRAP. This CDR3 spans 18 amino acids. The CDR3 region is CASGLALISGRAHNEQFF. Written as DNA, the CDR3 is TGTGCTAGTGGTTTGGCCCTCATTAGCGGGAGGGCTCACAATGAGCAGTTCTTC.